This T cell receptor (beta chain) emerged from a study of low-dose radiotherapy and immunotherapy resistance in tumors (dated by TCRdb to 2021 to 2024). About the full investigation: In Cohort 1, 0.5 Gy per fraction was delivered every 2 weeks, and a total PTV dose of 6.5 Gy was prescribed. Patients in Cohort 2 were given 1 Gy per fraction every two weeks, for a total of 13 Gy across 26 weeks. Nivolumab was administered intravenously as a 240 mg flat dose every two weeks, and ipilimumab was administered intravenously at 1 mg/kg every six weeks. Every two weeks, patients got intravenous cyclophosphamide at 200 mg/m2, given one day ahead of each radiation and immunotherapy administration. Starting on cycle 1 day 1, patients took 300 mg of aspirin by mouth once a day for four cycles. Trial participants were not randomized into treatment groups. Eight patients were included in the translational analysis: three from the first dose cohort and the first five from the second dose cohort.

Trimming leaves V shorter by 4 bases and J shorter by 4 bases, with the junction holding 7 bases beyond the gene matches. The germline V gene (reference sequence) sets CDR1 to LNHDA and CDR2 to SQIVND. The CDR3 has 15 amino acids, counting the end cysteine and phenylalanine. The DNA shown is the 45-base CDR3, in frame from base 1. The instrument was an Illumina HiSeq 2500. Superscript III and a set of TRAV- and TRBV-specific primers were used to synthesize first-strand cDNA, so that both TCRalpha and TCRbeta chains were covered. An approximately 18-cycle PCR with Phusion amplified the TCRs, pairing a constant-region primer with the adapter that was attached to the V primers. Isolated mRNA was amplified with the MessageAmp II aRNA Amplification Kit, using a roughly 15-hour in vitro transcription at 37°C. mRNA for TCR sequencing was isolated with the Dynabeads mRNA DIRECT Purification Kit. Indexed Illumina adapters were added in a second approximately 26-cycle Phusion PCR, and the resulting products were purified with AMPure XP beads. Per the original workflow: Custom Perl scripts pooled TCR sequences encoding the same protein, removed out-of-frame sequences and computed each clonotype's abundance. TCR sequences supported by only a single read were excluded from analysis. Repertoire metrics included Shannon entropy, Gini index, clonality, richness, and frequency of TCRs shared between repertoires. TCRdb trimmed the raw reads at Q25, called clones with MiXCR and kept productive beta chains. Each entry is one CDR3 protein sequence, shown with its most common DNA and genes. The V and J calls were determined by TCRdb, not by the authors. The sample includes around 100,000 distinct CDR3 sequences, with less than 25% observed a single time. Of the sample, over 4% falls within the top ten clones.

The time point label here, explained by the study, means: after trial treatment. Read against the paper, the sample's treatment or condition label means: LDRT plus nivolumab, ipilimumab, low-dose cyclophosphamide and aspirin (RACIN trial). Donors were enrolled in RACIN, a single-arm phase I dose-escalation trial combining nivolumab, ipilimumab, aspirin, low-dose cyclophosphamide and low-dose radiotherapy. Patients were eligible if they had advanced solid tumors that were TIL-negative. This clonotype came up a few times. Its antigen specificity is not known. There are no base qualities to consult, and no much larger clone falls within one base.

Sequenced material: PBMCs, taken after low-dose radiotherapy plus immunotherapy. The source of this sequence is a male donor with prostate cancer. The rearranged chain carries TRBV19 and TRBJ2-1; the central 7 bases match TRBD1. The CDR3 loop reads CASSRQPGQYNEQFF. The DNA sequence is TGTGCCAGTAGTAGGCAACCGGGACAGTACAATGAGCAGTTCTTC.